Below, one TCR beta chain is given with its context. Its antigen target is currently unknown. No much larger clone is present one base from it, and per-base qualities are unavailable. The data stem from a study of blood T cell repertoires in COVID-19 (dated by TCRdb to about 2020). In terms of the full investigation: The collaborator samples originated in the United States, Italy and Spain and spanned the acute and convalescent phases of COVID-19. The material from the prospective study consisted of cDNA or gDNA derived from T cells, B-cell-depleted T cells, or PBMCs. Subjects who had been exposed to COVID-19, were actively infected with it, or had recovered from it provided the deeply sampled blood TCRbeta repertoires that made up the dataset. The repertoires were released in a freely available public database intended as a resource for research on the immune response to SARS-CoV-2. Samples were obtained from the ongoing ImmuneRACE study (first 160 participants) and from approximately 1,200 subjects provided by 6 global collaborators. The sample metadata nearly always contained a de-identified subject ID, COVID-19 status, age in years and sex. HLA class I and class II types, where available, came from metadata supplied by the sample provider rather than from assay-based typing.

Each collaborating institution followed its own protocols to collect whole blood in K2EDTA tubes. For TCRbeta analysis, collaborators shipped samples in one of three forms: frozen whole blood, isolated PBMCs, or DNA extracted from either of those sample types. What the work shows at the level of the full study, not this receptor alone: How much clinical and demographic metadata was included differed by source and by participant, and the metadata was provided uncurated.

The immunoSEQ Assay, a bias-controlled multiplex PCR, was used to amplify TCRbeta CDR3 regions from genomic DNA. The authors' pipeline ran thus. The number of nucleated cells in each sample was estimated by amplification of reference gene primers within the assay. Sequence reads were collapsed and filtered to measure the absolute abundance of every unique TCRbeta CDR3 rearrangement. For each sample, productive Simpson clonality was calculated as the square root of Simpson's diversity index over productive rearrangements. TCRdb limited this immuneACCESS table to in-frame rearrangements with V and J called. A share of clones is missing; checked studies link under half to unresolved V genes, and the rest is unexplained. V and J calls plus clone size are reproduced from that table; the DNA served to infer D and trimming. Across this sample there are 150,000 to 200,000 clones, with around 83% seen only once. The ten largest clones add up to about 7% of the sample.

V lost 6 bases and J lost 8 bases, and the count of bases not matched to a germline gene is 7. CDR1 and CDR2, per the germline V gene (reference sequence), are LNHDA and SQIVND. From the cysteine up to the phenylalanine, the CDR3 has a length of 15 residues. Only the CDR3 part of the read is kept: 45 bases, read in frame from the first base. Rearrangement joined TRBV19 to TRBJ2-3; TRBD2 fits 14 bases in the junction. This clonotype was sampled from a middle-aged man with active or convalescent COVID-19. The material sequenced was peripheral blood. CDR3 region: CASRPTSGRASTQYF. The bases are TGTGCCAGTAGGCCGACTAGCGGGAGGGCCAGTACGCAGTATTTT.